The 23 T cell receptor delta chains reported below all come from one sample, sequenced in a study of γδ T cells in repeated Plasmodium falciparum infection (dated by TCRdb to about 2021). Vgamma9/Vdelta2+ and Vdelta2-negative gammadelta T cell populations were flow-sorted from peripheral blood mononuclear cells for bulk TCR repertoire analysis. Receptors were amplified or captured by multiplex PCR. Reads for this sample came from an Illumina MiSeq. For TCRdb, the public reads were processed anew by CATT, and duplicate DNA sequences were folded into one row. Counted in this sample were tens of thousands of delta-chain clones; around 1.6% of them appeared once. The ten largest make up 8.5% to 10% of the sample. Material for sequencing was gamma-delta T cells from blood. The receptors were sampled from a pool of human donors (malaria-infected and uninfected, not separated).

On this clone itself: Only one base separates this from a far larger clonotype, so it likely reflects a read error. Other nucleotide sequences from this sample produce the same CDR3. The chain's CDR3 is CAASGPLGRYSSWDTRQMFF. CDR3 nucleotides: TGCGCAGCAAGCGGCCCCTTGGGTCGGTATAGCTCCTGGGACACCCGACAGATGTTTTTC. The rearrangement uses TRAV29/DV5 and TRDJ3; D not resolved. The J gene, absent from TCRdb, was called here by matching the DNA to germline. In germline, CDR1 is NSMFDY, CDR2 ISSIKDK. This CDR3 is 20 amino acids long.

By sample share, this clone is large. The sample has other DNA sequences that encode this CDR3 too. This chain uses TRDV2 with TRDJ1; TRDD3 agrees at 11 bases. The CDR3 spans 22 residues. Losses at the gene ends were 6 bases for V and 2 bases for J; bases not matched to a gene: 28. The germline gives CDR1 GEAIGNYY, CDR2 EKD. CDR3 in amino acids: CACWHPTSSRSTGGYFTDKLIF. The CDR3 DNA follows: TGTGCCTGTTGGCATCCTACGTCTTCTAGGTCTACTGGGGGATATTTTACCGATAAACTCATCTTT.

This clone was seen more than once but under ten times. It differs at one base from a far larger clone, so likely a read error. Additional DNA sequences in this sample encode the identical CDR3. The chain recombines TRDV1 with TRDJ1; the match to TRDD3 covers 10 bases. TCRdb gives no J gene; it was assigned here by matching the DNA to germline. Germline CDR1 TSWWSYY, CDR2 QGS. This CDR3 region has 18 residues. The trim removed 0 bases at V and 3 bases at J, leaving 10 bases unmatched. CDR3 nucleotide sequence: TGTGCTCTTGGGGAACTGATCCTAATTACTGGGGGATCCGATAAACTCATCTTT. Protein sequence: CALGELILITGGSDKLIF.

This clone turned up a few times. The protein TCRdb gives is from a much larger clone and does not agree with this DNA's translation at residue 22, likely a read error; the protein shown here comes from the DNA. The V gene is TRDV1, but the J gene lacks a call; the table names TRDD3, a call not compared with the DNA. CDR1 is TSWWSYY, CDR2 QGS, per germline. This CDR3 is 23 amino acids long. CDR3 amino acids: CALGELLACGVGDTSRYTDKLTF. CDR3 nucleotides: TGTGCTCTTGGGGAACTATTGGCCTGCGGGGTGGGGGATACAAGCCGGTACACCGATAAACTCACCTTT.

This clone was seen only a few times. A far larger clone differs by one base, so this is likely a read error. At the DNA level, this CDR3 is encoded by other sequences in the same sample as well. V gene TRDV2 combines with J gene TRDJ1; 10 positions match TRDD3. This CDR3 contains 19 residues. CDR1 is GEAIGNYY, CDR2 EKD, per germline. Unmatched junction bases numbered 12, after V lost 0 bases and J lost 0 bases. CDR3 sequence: CACDTFSYGGYGYTDKLIF. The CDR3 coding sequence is TGTGCCTGTGACACCTTTTCCTACGGGGGATACGGTTACACCGATAAACTCATCTTT.

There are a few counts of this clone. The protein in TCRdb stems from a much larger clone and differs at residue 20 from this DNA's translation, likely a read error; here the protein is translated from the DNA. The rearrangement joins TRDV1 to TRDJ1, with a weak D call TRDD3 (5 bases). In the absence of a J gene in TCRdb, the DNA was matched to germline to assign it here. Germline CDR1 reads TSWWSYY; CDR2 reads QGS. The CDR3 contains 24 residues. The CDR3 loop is CALGELDFCQPKREDILNTNKLIF. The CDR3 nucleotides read TGTGCTCTTGGGGAACTTGATTTCTGCCAACCTAAACGCGAGGATATATTGAACACCAATAAACTCATCTTT.

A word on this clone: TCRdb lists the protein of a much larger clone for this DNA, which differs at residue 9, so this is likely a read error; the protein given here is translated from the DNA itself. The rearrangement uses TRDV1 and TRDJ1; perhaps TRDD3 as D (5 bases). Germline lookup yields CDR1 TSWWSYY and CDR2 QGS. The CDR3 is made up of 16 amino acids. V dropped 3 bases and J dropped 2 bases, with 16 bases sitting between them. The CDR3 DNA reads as TGTGCTCTTGGGGAGCTCAACTGGAGGATAACCGATAAACTCATCTTT. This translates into CALGELNWRITDKLIF.

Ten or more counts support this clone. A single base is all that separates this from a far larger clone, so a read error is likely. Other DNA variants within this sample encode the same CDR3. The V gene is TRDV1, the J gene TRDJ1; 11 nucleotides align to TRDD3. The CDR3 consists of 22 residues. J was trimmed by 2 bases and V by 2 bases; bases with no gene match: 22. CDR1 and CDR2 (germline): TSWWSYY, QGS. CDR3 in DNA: TGTGCTCTTGGGGAAGGAGTACCCCTCTCGTGGTGGGGGATACGGCGGACCGATAAACTCATCTTT. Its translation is CALGEGVPLSWWGIRRTDKLIF.

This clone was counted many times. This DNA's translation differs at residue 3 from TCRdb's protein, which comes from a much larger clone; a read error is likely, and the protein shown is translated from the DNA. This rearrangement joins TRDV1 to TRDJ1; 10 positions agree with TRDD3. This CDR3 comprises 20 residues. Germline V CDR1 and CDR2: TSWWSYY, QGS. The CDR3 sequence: CAIGEQAYVYPWGIADKLIF. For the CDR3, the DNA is TGTGCTATTGGGGAACAGGCCTACGTCTATCCCTGGGGGATAGCCGATAAACTCATCTTT.

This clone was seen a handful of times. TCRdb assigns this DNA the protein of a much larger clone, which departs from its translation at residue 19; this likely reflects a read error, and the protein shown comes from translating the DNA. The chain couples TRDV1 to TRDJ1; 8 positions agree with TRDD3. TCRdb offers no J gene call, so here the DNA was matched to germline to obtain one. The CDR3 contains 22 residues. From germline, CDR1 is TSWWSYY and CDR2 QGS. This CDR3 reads CALGELAFYWGLGVSNTDELIF. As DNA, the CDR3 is TGTGCTCTTGGGGAACTAGCTTTCTACTGGGGACTGGGGGTCTCTAACACCGATGAACTCATCTTT.

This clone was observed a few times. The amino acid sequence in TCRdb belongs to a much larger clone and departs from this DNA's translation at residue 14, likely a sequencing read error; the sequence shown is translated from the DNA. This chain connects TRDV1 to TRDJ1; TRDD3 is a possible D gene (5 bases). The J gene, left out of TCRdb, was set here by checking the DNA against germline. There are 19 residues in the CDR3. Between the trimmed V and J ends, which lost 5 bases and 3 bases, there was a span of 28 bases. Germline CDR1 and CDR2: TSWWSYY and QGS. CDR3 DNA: TGTGCTCTTGGGAGACGTTCCAAACAGGTGGGGACTTACGCCGATAAACTCATCTTT. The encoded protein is CALGRRSKQVGTYADKLIF.

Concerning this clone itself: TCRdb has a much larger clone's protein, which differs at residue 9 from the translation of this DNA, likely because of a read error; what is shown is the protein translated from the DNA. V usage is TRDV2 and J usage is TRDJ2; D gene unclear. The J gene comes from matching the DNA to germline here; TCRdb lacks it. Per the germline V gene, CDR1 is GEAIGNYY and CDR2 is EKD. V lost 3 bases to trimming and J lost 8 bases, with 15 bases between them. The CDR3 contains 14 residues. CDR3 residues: CACDGILGGAQLFF. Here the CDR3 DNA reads TGTGCCTGTGACGGCATACTCGGAGGGGCACAACTCTTCTTT.

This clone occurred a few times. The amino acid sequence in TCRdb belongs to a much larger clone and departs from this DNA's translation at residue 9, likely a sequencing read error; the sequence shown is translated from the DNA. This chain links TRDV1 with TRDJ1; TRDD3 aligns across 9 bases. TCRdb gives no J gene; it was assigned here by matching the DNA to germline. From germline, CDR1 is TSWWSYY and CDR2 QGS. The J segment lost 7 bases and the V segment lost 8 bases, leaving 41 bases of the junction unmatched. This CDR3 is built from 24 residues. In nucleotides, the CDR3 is TGTGCTCTTAGGGGCCCTGGGAGTGCGACGACCGGGGCACTGGGGGAGAGTCGGTTCGGTAAACTCATCTTT. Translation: CALRGPGSATTGALGESRFGKLIF.

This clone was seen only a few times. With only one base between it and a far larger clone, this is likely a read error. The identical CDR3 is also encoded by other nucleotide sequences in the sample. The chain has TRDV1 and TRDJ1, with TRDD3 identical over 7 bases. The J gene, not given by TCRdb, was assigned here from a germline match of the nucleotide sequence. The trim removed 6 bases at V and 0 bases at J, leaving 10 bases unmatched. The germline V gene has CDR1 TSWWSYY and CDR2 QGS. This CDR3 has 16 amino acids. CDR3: CALGEARLGDTDKLIF. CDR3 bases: TGTGCTCTTGGAGAAGCCCGGCTGGGGGACACCGATAAACTCATCTTT.

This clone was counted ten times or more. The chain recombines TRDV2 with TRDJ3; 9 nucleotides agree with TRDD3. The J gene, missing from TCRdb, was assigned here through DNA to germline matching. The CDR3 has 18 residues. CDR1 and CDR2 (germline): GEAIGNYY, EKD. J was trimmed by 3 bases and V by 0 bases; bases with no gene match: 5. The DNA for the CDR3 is TGTGCCTGTGACACCGCGGGTGGGGGATACTGGGACACCCGACAGATGTTTTTC. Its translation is CACDTAGGGYWDTRQMFF.

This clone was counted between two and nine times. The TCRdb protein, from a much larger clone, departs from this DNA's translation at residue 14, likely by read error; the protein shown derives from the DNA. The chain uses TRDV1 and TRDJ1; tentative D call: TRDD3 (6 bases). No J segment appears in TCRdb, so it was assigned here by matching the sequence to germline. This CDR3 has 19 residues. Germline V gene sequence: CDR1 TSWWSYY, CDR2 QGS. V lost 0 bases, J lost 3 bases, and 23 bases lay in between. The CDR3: CALGELSLVGGQYADKLIF. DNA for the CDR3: TGTGCTCTTGGGGAACTAAGCTTAGTGGGGGGTCAGTACGCCGATAAACTCATCTTT.

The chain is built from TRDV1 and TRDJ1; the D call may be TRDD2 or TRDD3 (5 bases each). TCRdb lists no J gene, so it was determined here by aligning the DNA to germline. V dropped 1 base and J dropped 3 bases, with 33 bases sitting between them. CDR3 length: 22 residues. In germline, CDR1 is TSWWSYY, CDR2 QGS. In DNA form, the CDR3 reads TGTGCTCTTGGGGAACAGACCGAGGGACCTACTGGCGCTACCTCATGGGCCGATAAACTCATCTTT. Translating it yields CALGEQTEGPTGATSWADKLIF.

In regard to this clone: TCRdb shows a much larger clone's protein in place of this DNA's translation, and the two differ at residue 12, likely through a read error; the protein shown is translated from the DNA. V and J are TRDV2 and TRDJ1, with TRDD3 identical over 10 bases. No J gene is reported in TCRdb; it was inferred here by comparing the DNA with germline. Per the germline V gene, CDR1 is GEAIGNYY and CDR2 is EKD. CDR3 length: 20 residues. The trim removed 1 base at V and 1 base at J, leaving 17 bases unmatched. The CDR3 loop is CACDTVIRTGGCAPTDKLIF. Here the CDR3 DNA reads TGTGCCTGTGACACAGTCATACGTACTGGGGGATGCGCGCCCACCGATAAACTCATCTTT.

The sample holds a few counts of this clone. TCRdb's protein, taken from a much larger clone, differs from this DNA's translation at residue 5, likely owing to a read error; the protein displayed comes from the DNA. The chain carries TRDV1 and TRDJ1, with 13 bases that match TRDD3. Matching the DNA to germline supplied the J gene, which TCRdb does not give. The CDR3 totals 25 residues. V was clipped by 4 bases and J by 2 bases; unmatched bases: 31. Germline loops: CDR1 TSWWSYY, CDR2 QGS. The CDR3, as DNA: TGTGCTCTTGGGGGACTTAAACTCCTACGGTTACTGGGGGATACGCGTATCCGAAAGACCGATAAACTCATCTTT. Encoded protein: CALGGLKLLRLLGDTRIRKTDKLIF.

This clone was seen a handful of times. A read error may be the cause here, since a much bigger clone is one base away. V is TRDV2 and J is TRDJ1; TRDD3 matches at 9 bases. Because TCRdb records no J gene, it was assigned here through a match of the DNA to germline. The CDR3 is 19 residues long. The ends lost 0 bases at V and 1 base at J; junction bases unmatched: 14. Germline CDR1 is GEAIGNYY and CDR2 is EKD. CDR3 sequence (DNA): TGTGCCTGTGACACCCTACTGGGGGACACGAGGGTCGGCACCGATAAACTCATCTTT. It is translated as CACDTLLGDTRVGTDKLIF.

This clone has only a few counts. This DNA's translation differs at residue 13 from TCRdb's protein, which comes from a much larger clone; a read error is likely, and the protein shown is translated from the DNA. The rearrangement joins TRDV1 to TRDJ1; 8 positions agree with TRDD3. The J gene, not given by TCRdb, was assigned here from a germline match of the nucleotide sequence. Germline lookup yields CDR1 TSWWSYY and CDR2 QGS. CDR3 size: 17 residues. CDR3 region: CALGWGNTLQYTNKLIF. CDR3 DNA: TGTGCTCTTGGCTGGGGGAACACCCTTCAGTACACCAATAAACTCATCTTT.

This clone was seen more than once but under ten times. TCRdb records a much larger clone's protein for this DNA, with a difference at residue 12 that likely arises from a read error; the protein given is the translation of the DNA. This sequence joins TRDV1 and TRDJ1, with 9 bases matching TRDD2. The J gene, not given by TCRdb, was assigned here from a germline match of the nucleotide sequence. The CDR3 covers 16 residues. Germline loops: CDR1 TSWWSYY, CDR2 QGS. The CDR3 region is CALLPTSSPYTGKLIF. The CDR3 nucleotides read TGTGCTCTCCTTCCTACCTCATCCCCTTACACCGGTAAACTCATCTTT.

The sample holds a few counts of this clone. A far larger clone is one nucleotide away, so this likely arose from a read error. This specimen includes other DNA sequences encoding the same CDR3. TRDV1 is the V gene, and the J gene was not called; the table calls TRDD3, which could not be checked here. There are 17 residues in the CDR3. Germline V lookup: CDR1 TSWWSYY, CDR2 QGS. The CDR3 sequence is CALEGPHRGIRSDKLIF. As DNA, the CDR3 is TGTGCTCTTGAGGGCCCCCACAGGGGGATACGGAGCGATAAGCTCATCTTT.